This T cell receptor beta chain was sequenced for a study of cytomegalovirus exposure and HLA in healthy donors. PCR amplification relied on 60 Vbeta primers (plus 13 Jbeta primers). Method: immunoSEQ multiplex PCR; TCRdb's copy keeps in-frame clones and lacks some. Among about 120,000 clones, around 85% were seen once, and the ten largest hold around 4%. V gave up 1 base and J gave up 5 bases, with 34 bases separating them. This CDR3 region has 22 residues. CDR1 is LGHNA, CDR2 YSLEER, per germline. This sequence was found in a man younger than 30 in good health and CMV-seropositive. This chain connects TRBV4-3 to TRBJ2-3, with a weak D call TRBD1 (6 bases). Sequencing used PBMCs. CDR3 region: CASSQAPISLGHRTEGGDTQYF. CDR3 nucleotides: TGCGCCAGCAGCCAAGCTCCAATTTCCTTGGGTCACCGGACAGAAGGTGGAGATACGCAGTATTTT.